These 6 T cell receptor beta chains came from one sample sequenced in a study of T-cell memory formation after mild COVID-19. TCRdb ran MiXCR on the 5' RACE reads and lists one entry per CDR3 protein. The table includes fewer than 700,000 distinct CDR3 sequences, about 20% detected once. The source material was PBMCs or a T cell subset sorted from them (not recorded which). These TCRs come from an adult woman who had mild COVID-19 (a few samples of this study predate the infection). Cell type and time point are not known.

This clonotype was counted at least ten times. This sequence joins TRBV5-1 and TRBJ1-5; tentative D call: TRBD1 (6 bases). V was shortened by 5 bases and J by 3 bases, with 9 bases between the two germline ends. The CDR3 covers 13 residues. Germline CDR1 and CDR2: SGHRS and YFSETQ. CDR3 nucleotide sequence: TGCGCCAGCAGAATGGGGGCCAATCAGCCCCAGCATTTT. It codes for CASRMGANQPQHF.

This clonotype was picked up a small number of times. The chain recombines TRBV12-3 or TRBV12-4 with TRBJ1-2, with TRBD1 identical over 11 bases. The J segment lost 4 bases and the V segment lost 5 bases, leaving 6 bases of the junction unmatched. The CDR3 has 15 amino acids. In DNA form, the CDR3 reads TGTGCCAGCAGTCTCACGGGACAGGGGGTCTATGGCTACACCTTC. Protein sequence: CASSLTGQGVYGYTF.

This clonotype was seen only a few times. The genes are TRBV4-2 and TRBJ2-1; D possibly corresponds to TRBD1 (6 bases). CDR1 is LGHNA and CDR2 is YNFKEQ in the germline V gene. V lost 1 base and J lost 4, with 11 bases in between. The CDR3 runs 15 residues. As DNA, the CDR3 is TGTGCCAGCAGCCAAGTTTCAGGGGAATACAATGAGCAGTTCTTC. Translation: CASSQVSGEYNEQFF.

This rearrangement joins TRBV2 to TRBJ2-7, with D maybe TRBD2 (7 bases). Deletions cut 4 bases from V and 5 bases from J, with 18 bases between. The CDR3 has 15 residues. Germline loops: CDR1 SNHLY, CDR2 FYNNEI. The CDR3 DNA sequence: TGTGCCAGCAGTGTGGGAGGGGGGGCAGTCAACGAGCAGTACTTC. Translating it yields CASSVGGGAVNEQYF.

V gene TRBV24-1 combines with J gene TRBJ1-2; 7 bases align to TRBD1. The CDR3 runs 15 residues. Per the germline V gene, CDR1 is KGHDR and CDR2 is SFDVKD. V gave up 7 bases and J gave up 1 base; unmatched junction bases: 8. Here the CDR3 reads CATRGQPSLNYGYTF. The DNA of the CDR3 is TGTGCCACCAGGGGACAGCCCAGTCTTAACTATGGCTACACCTTC.

This clonotype occurred a few times. The rearrangement links TRBV30 to TRBJ1-1; unclear D gene. The V gene's germline CDR1 is GTSNPN and CDR2 SVGIG (reference sequence). V was clipped by 0 bases and J by 4 bases, with 3 bases between them. This CDR3 spans 11 amino acids. This CDR3 reads CAWSVITEAFF. The CDR3 bases are TGTGCCTGGAGTGTGATCACTGAAGCTTTCTTT.